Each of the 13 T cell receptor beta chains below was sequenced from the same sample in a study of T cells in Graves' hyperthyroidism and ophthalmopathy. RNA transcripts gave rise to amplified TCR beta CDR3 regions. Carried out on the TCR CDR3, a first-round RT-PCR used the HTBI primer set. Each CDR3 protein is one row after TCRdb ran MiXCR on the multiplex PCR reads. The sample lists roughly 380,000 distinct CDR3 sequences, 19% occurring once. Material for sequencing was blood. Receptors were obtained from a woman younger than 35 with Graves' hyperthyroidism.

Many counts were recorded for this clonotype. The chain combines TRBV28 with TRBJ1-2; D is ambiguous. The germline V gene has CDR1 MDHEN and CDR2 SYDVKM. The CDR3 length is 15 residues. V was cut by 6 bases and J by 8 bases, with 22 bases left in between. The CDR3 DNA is TGTGCCAGCAGCCCTCCGTTACCCAACCCCGGAGGCTACACCTTC. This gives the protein CASSPPLPNPGGYTF.

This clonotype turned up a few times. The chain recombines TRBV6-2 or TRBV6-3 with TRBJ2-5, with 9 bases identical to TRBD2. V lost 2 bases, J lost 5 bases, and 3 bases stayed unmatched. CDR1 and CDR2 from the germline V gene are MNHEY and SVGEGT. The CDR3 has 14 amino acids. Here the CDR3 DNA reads TGTGCCAGCAGTTACCTAGCGGGGCTGGAGACCCAGTACTTC. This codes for CASSYLAGLETQYF.

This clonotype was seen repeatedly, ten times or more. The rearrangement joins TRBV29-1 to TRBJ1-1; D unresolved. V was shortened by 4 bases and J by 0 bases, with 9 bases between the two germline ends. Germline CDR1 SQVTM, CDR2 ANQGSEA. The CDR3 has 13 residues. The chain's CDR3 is CSVALQMNTEAFF. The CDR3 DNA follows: TGCAGCGTTGCTTTACAGATGAACACTGAAGCTTTCTTT.

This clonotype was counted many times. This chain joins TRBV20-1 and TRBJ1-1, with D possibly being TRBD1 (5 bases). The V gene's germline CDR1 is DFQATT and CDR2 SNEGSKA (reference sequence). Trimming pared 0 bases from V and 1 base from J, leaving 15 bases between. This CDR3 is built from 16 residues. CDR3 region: CSARDVSQGGNTEAFF. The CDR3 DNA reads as TGCAGTGCTAGAGATGTGTCGCAGGGTGGGAACACTGAAGCTTTCTTT.

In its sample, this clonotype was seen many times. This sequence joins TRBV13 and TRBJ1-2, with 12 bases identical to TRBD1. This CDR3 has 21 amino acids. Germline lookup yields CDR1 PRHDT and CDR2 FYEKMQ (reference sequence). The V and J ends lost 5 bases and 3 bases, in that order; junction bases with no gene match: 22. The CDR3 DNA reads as TGTGCCAGCAGCCCGACCACCTACCGGGACAGGGGGCGAAAAGTTTACTATGGCTACACCTTC. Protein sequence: CASSPTTYRDRGRKVYYGYTF.

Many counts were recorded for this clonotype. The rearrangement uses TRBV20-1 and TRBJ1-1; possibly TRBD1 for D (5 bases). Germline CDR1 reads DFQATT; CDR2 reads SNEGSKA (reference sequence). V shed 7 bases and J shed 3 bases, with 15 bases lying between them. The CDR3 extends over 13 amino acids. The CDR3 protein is CSVRPLGDTEAFF. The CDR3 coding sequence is TGCAGTGTCCGCCCGTTAGGGGACACTGAAGCTTTCTTT.

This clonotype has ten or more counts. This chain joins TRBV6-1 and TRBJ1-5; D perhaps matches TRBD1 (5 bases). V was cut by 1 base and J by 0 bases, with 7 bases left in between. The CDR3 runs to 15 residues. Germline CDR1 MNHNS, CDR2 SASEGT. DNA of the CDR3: TGTGCCAGCAGTGAAGGAGGGACTAGCAATCAGCCCCAGCATTTT. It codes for CASSEGGTSNQPQHF.

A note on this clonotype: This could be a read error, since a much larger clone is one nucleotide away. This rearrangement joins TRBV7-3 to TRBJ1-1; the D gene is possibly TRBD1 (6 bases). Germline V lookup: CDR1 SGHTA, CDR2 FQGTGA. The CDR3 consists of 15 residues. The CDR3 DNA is TGTGTCAGCAGCTTATCCGCAGGGGCCAACACTGAAGCTTTCTTT. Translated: CVSSLSAGANTEAFF.

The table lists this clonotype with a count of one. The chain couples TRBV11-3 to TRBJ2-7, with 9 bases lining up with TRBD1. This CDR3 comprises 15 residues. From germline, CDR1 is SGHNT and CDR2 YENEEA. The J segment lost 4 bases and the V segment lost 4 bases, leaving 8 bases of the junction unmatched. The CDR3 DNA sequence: TGTGCCAGCAGCTCTCCGGGACAGGGCGTTTACGAGCAGTACTTC. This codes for CASSSPGQGVYEQYF.

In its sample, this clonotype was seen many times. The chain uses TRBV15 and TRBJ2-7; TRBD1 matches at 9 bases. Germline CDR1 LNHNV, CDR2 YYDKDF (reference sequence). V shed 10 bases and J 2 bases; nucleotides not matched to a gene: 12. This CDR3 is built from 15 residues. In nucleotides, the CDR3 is TGTGCCAGCTCGCCCGGGACAGGGAACACCTACGAGCAGTACTTC. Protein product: CASSPGTGNTYEQYF.

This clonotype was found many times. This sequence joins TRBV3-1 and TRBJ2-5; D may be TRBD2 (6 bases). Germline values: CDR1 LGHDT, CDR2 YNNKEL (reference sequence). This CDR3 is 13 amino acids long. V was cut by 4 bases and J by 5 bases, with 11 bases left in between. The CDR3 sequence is CASSLYSGETQYF. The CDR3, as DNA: TGTGCCAGCAGCCTCTACAGCGGGGAGACCCAGTACTTC.

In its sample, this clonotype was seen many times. The CDR3 region is CASSLGWRPTTEAFF. The CDR3 nucleotides are TGTGCCAGCAGCTTAGGGTGGCGACCCACCACCGAAGCTTTCTTT. The chain couples TRBV7-2 to TRBJ1-1, with D uncertain. The CDR3 consists of 15 residues. Germline loops: CDR1 SGHTA, CDR2 FQGNSA. V was cut by 1 base and J by 8 bases, with 17 bases left in between.

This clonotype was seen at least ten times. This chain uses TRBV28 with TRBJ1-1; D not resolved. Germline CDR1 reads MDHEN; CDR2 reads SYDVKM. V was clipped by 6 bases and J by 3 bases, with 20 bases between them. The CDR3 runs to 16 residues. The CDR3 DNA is TGTGCCAGCAGCTCACTCAAAGGGCCTTGGGACACTGAAGCTTTCTTT. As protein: CASSSLKGPWDTEAFF.